A selection of T cell receptor beta chains follows, all from one sample in a study of blood T cells in healthy people across ages. TCRdb re-called the 5' RACE reads through MiXCR, storing one row per CDR3 protein. The table lists approximately 960,000 distinct CDR3 sequences, about 27% of them singletons. These data were likewise used in another study, on T cells of mothers and their children.

The sequenced material came from blood. The receptor source for this set is a woman aged 40-49 years in good health. Each CDR3 is given with its conserved first and last residue. The order of the fields is V gene, D gene, clone size, J gene, CDR3 protein, CDR3 DNA. A D gene is named only where the DNA matches it firmly. Part of the rows lack a size; the others show once, few, many or a class for expanded clones.

v_call: TRBV18
d_call: TRBD2
clone_size: .
j_call: TRBJ2-3
cdr3_aa: CASSPPTSGGDTQYF
cdr3_nt: TGTGCCAGCTCACCACCCACTAGCGGGGGAGATACGCAGTATTTT

v_call: TRBV9
d_call: .
clone_size: many
j_call: TRBJ2-7
cdr3_aa: CASSVGLPGTYEQYF
cdr3_nt: TGTGCCAGCAGCGTAGGGCTACCGGGGACCTACGAGCAGTACTTC

v_call: TRBV11-2
d_call: TRBD1
clone_size: .
j_call: TRBJ1-4
cdr3_aa: CASSLGDRAHLKLFF
cdr3_nt: TGTGCCAGCAGTTTAGGGGACAGGGCTCATCTAAAACTGTTTTTT

v_call: TRBV6-2/TRBV6-3
d_call: .
clone_size: few
j_call: TRBJ1-1
cdr3_aa: CASSPEVNTEAFF
cdr3_nt: TGTGCCAGCAGCCCCGAGGTTAACACTGAAGCTTTCTTT

v_call: TRBV27
d_call: TRBD2
clone_size: few
j_call: TRBJ2-1
cdr3_aa: CASRPGGGFYNEQFF
cdr3_nt: TGTGCCAGCAGGCCGGGCGGGGGTTTTTACAATGAGCAGTTCTTC

v_call: TRBV5-1
d_call: TRBD1
clone_size: .
j_call: TRBJ1-2
cdr3_aa: CASSSGTGGATSSYTF
cdr3_nt: TGCGCCAGCAGCTCCGGGACAGGGGGCGCAACGAGTAGCTACACCTTC

v_call: TRBV7-9
d_call: TRBD1
clone_size: .
j_call: TRBJ2-1
cdr3_aa: CASTRDRAYDEQFF
cdr3_nt: TGTGCCAGCACCCGGGACAGGGCGTACGATGAGCAGTTCTTC

v_call: TRBV7-2
d_call: TRBD1
clone_size: .
j_call: TRBJ1-5
cdr3_aa: CASSSGTGGINQPQHF
cdr3_nt: TGTGCCAGCAGCTCTGGGACAGGGGGGATAAATCAGCCCCAGCATTTT

v_call: TRBV28
d_call: TRBD1
clone_size: .
j_call: TRBJ2-5
cdr3_aa: CASTRDRDVWGQETQYF
cdr3_nt: TGTGCCAGCACCAGGGACAGGGACGTATGGGGGCAAGAGACCCAGTACTTC

v_call: TRBV7-2
d_call: .
clone_size: few
j_call: TRBJ1-4
cdr3_aa: CASSLAGLDNEKLFF
cdr3_nt: TGTGCCAGCAGCTTAGCGGGGCTTGATAATGAAAAACTGTTTTTT

v_call: TRBV4-1
d_call: .
clone_size: few
j_call: TRBJ2-1
cdr3_aa: CASSQVRGLAYEQFF
cdr3_nt: TGCGCCAGCAGCCAGGTGCGAGGTCTCGCGTATGAGCAGTTCTTC

v_call: TRBV7-8
d_call: .
clone_size: many
j_call: TRBJ2-5
cdr3_aa: CASSFRPAQETQYF
cdr3_nt: TGTGCCAGCTCTTTTCGGCCTGCACAAGAGACCCAGTACTTC

v_call: TRBV25-1
d_call: .
clone_size: .
j_call: TRBJ1-2
cdr3_aa: CASSEYQDTNYGYTF
cdr3_nt: TGTGCCAGCAGTGAATATCAGGACACTAACTATGGCTACACCTTC

v_call: TRBV5-1
d_call: .
clone_size: .
j_call: TRBJ2-3
cdr3_aa: CASSQGDSADTQYF
cdr3_nt: TGCGCCAGCAGCCAAGGGGATTCGGCAGATACGCAGTATTTT

v_call: TRBV4-2
d_call: .
clone_size: .
j_call: TRBJ1-5
cdr3_aa: CASSQDSQEGRPQHF
cdr3_nt: TGTGCCAGCAGCCAAGATAGTCAGGAGGGGCGGCCCCAGCATTTT

v_call: TRBV11-2
d_call: .
clone_size: .
j_call: TRBJ2-7
cdr3_aa: CASSPFKGDPRGDEQYF
cdr3_nt: TGTGCCAGCAGCCCGTTTAAGGGGGACCCCCGTGGAGACGAGCAGTACTTC

v_call: TRBV6-5
d_call: .
clone_size: few
j_call: TRBJ1-2
cdr3_aa: CASKSINYGYTF
cdr3_nt: TGTGCCAGCAAGAGCATTAACTATGGCTACACCTTC

v_call: TRBV7-9
d_call: TRBD1
clone_size: .
j_call: TRBJ1-2
cdr3_aa: CASSLFAGGQGSNGYTF
cdr3_nt: TGTGCCAGCAGTCTTTTCGCCGGCGGACAGGGATCTAATGGCTACACCTTC

v_call: TRBV7-2
d_call: .
clone_size: .
j_call: TRBJ2-1
cdr3_aa: CASSPSGFSYEQFF
cdr3_nt: TGTGCCAGCAGCCCATCGGGTTTCTCCTACGAGCAGTTCTTC

v_call: TRBV20-1
d_call: .
clone_size: many
j_call: TRBJ1-1
cdr3_aa: CSALGTEAFF
cdr3_nt: TGCAGTGCTCTGGGGACTGAAGCTTTCTTT

v_call: TRBV20-1
d_call: .
clone_size: many
j_call: TRBJ2-7
cdr3_aa: CSARGGTVYEQYF
cdr3_nt: TGCAGTGCTAGGGGCGGGACAGTCTACGAGCAGTACTTC

v_call: TRBV12-3/TRBV12-4
d_call: .
clone_size: few
j_call: TRBJ1-4
cdr3_aa: CASTLGGGNEKLFF
cdr3_nt: TGTGCCAGCACTCTCGGGGGCGGGAATGAAAAACTGTTTTTT

v_call: TRBV28
d_call: .
clone_size: few
j_call: TRBJ2-7
cdr3_aa: CASSSLRQKQYF
cdr3_nt: TGTGCCAGCAGTTCCCTTCGACAGAAGCAGTACTTC

v_call: TRBV10-3
d_call: TRBD1
clone_size: many
j_call: TRBJ2-3
cdr3_aa: CAISEQGAPDTQYF
cdr3_nt: TGTGCCATCAGTGAACAGGGGGCCCCAGATACGCAGTATTTT

v_call: TRBV15
d_call: .
clone_size: few
j_call: TRBJ2-3
cdr3_aa: CATSRGRGDTDTQYF
cdr3_nt: TGTGCCACCAGCAGAGGTCGAGGGGACACAGATACGCAGTATTTT

v_call: TRBV10-3
d_call: TRBD2
clone_size: few
j_call: TRBJ2-1
cdr3_aa: CATELAGGNEQFF
cdr3_nt: TGTGCCACCGAACTAGCGGGGGGCAATGAGCAGTTCTTC

v_call: TRBV14
d_call: .
clone_size: .
j_call: TRBJ1-2
cdr3_aa: CASSQEMGNGYTF
cdr3_nt: TGTGCCAGCAGCCAAGAGATGGGGAATGGCTACACCTTC

v_call: TRBV7-8
d_call: .
clone_size: many
j_call: TRBJ2-5
cdr3_aa: CASSLPRGRETQYF
cdr3_nt: TGTGCCAGCAGCTTACCGCGGGGCCGAGAGACCCAGTACTTC

v_call: TRBV5-1
d_call: TRBD1
clone_size: .
j_call: TRBJ1-6
cdr3_aa: CASSTGTGANSPLHF
cdr3_nt: TGCGCCAGCAGCACCGGGACAGGGGCTAATTCACCCCTCCACTTT

v_call: TRBV28
d_call: TRBD1
clone_size: .
j_call: TRBJ1-1
cdr3_aa: CASRPRGQGVVTEAFF
cdr3_nt: TGTGCCAGCAGACCCAGGGGGCAGGGGGTAGTCACTGAAGCTTTCTTT

v_call: TRBV29-1
d_call: .
clone_size: many
j_call: TRBJ1-1
cdr3_aa: CSALQGGGEAFF
cdr3_nt: TGCAGCGCCCTACAGGGAGGGGGTGAAGCTTTCTTT

v_call: TRBV29-1
d_call: .
clone_size: .
j_call: TRBJ2-7
cdr3_aa: CSVERRTSPYEQYF
cdr3_nt: TGCAGCGTTGAACGCCGGACGAGTCCCTACGAGCAGTACTTC

v_call: TRBV14
d_call: TRBD1
clone_size: .
j_call: TRBJ2-7
cdr3_aa: CASSQQSRGSYEQYF
cdr3_nt: TGTGCCAGCAGCCAACAGAGCAGGGGGAGTTACGAGCAGTACTTC

v_call: TRBV7-2
d_call: .
clone_size: .
j_call: TRBJ2-3
cdr3_aa: CASTSRAGWADTQYF
cdr3_nt: TGTGCCAGCACCAGTAGGGCAGGGTGGGCAGATACGCAGTATTTT

v_call: TRBV20-1
d_call: TRBD1
clone_size: many
j_call: TRBJ2-7
cdr3_aa: CSASHRDRGHEQYF
cdr3_nt: TGCAGTGCTTCTCACCGGGACAGGGGTCACGAGCAGTACTTC

v_call: TRBV7-9
d_call: .
clone_size: few
j_call: TRBJ1-2
cdr3_aa: CASTQGGFYGYTF
cdr3_nt: TGTGCCAGCACCCAAGGGGGTTTCTATGGCTACACCTTC

v_call: TRBV29-1
d_call: TRBD2
clone_size: few
j_call: TRBJ2-3
cdr3_aa: CSVTRTSGKDTQYF
cdr3_nt: TGCAGCGTTACACGGACTAGCGGGAAAGATACGCAGTATTTT

v_call: TRBV6-2/TRBV6-3
d_call: .
clone_size: few
j_call: TRBJ2-3
cdr3_aa: CASKSAGGTDTQYF
cdr3_nt: TGTGCCAGCAAATCGGCAGGGGGCACAGATACGCAGTATTTT

v_call: TRBV7-2
d_call: .
clone_size: many
j_call: TRBJ2-5
cdr3_aa: CASSLMAGAGAGETQYF
cdr3_nt: TGTGCCAGCAGCTTAATGGCGGGGGCTGGCGCTGGGGAGACCCAGTACTTC

v_call: TRBV27
d_call: .
clone_size: few
j_call: TRBJ1-2
cdr3_aa: CASSLSADLRGYTF
cdr3_nt: TGTGCCAGCAGTTTATCGGCAGACCTTCGGGGCTACACCTTC

v_call: TRBV14
d_call: .
clone_size: .
j_call: TRBJ2-3
cdr3_aa: CASSRRGAGSTDTQYF
cdr3_nt: TGTGCCAGCAGCCGGAGGGGCGCAGGAAGCACAGATACGCAGTATTTT

v_call: TRBV13
d_call: TRBD1
clone_size: many
j_call: TRBJ2-7
cdr3_aa: CASSSAGTGGYEQYF
cdr3_nt: TGTGCCAGCAGCTCGGCCGGGACAGGGGGCTACGAGCAGTACTTC

v_call: TRBV6-1
d_call: .
clone_size: .
j_call: TRBJ1-2
cdr3_aa: CASSIGPSYGYTF
cdr3_nt: TGTGCCAGCAGTATTGGGCCGAGCTATGGCTACACCTTC

v_call: TRBV7-8
d_call: .
clone_size: many
j_call: TRBJ1-6
cdr3_aa: CASSLLSTLHNSPLHF
cdr3_nt: TGTGCCAGCAGCTTATTGTCCACCCTTCATAATTCACCCCTCCACTTT

v_call: TRBV7-2
d_call: .
clone_size: .
j_call: TRBJ1-2
cdr3_aa: CASSLPGRPNYGYTF
cdr3_nt: TGTGCCAGCAGCTTACCGGGACGGCCCAACTATGGCTACACCTTC